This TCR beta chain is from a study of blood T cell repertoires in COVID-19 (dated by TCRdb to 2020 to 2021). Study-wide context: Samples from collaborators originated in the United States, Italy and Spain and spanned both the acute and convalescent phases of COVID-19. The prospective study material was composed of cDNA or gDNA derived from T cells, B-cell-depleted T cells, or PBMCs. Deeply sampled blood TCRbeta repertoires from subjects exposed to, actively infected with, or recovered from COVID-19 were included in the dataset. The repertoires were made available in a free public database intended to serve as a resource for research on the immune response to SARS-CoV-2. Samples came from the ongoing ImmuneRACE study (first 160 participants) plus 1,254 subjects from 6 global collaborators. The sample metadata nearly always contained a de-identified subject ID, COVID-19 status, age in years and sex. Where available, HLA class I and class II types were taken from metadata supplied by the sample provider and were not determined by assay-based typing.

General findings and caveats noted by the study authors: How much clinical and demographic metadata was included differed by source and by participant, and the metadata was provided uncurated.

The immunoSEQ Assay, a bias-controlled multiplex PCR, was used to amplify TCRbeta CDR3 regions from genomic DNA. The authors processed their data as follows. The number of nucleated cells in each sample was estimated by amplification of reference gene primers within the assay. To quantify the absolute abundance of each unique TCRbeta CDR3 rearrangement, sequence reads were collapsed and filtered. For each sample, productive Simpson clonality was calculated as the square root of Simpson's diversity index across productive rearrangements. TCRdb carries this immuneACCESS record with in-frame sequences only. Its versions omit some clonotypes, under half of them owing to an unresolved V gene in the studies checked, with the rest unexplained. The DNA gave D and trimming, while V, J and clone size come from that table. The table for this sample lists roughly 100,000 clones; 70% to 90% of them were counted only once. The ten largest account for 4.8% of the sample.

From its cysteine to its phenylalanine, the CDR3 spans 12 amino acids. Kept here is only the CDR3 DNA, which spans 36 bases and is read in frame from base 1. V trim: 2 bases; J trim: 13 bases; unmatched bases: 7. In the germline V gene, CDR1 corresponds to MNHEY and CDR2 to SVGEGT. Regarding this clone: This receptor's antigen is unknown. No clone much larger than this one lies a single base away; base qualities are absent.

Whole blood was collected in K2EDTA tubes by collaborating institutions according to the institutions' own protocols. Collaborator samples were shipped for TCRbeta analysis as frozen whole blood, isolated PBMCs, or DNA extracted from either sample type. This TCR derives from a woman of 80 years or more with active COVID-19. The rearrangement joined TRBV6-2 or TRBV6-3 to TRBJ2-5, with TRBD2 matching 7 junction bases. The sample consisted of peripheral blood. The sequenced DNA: TGTGCCAGCAGTTACGCCCAGCGGGAAGGGTACTTC. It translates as CASSYAQREGYF.